This T cell receptor (beta chain) was recorded in a study of T cell clusters in autoimmune cytopenias. TRB was amplified by touch-down multiplex PCR, primer pools A and B combined. TCRdb derives one entry per CDR3 protein from the multiplex PCR reads, leaving out DNA. The listing contains about 6,100 distinct CDR3 sequences. Germline CDR1 and CDR2: PRHDT and FYEKMQ (reference sequence). CDR3 length: 12 residues. Each sample's input was about 250 ng genomic DNA, approximately 37,500 genome equivalents. The same sample was also studied in work on T cell repertoires in aging, cancer and after chemotherapy.

The receptor's source is a human donor in good health. Sequencing was performed on peripheral blood. This chain connects TRBV13 to TRBJ1-2. The CDR3: CASSLGSYGYTF.